In its sample, the clone carrying this T cell receptor (beta chain) was seen a few times. Its antigen remains unknown. The sample comes from a study of identical twins. Per germline, CDR1 DFQATT and CDR2 SNEGSKA (reference sequence). The junction had 18 bases not matched to a gene; V was cut back by 6 bases and J by 2 bases. This CDR3 spans 18 amino acids. TCRdb re-called the 5' RACE reads with MiXCR, one entry per CDR3 protein. In the table there are about 730,000 distinct CDR3 sequences, about 20% of which are singletons. Study-wide points: With beta out-of-frame sequences, excess sharing by twins was weaker. Conclusions came from cross-sectional statistical analysis, not from following the same donors.

The same specimen was also included in a second study, on T cells expressing NK-cell markers. That paper states: For four donors, these clonotypes were likewise the leading ones in the CD3+CD56-NKG2C+ fraction.

The sequenced material came from PBMCs. The chain links TRBV20-1 to TRBJ2-1; TRBD2 aligns across 8 bases. This receptor was taken from a woman aged 18 to 35 in good health. CDR3 in DNA: TGCAGTGCACCTACTTCGCGAGGCGGGAGGTTTGCCTACAATGAGCAGTTCTTC. Translating it yields CSAPTSRGGRFAYNEQFF.